The present T cell receptor (beta chain) was sequenced within a study of T cells after posttransplantation cyclophosphamide. In germline, CDR1 is SNHLY, CDR2 FYNNEI. Trimming removed 8 bases from V and 7 bases from J, with 17 bases in between. This CDR3 comprises 14 residues. Notes on the study in general: After PTCy, TRB diversity resembled that of CNI/methotrexate controls. Blood and skin or GI T cell repertoires showed limited TRB overlap. Donor CD8+ memory clones often dominated recipient blood repertoires at later times.

On the day of bone marrow donation, the related graft donor provided peripheral blood. Data came from immunoSEQ multiplex PCR; TCRdb stores just in-frame clones and leaves some out. This table holds 13,000 to 15,000 clones, around four fifths found once. On this clone: What it binds is not known.

The sample taken for sequencing was memory CD4+ T cells sorted from PBMCs. The rearrangement joins TRBV2 to TRBJ2-2; tentative D call: TRBD2 (6 bases). The sequence was obtained from a man aged 45-60 years. The CDR3, as DNA: TGTGCCAGCGGATACGGGACTTTGGGCGGGGAGCTGTTTTTT. Amino acids: CASGYGTLGGELFF.